This T cell receptor beta chain was captured by sequencing in a study of CD8+CD57+ T cells in acquired aplastic anemia. Study at large: The average for DNA from sorted CD4+ and CD8+ cells was 3.2 ug. Mean read depth for CD4+ cells from healthy donors was around 11 million. Study-wide results and caveats: Patients and healthy controls showed no significant CD8+ Simpson's diversity difference. The study identified around 28 CD8+ CDR3 sequences shared by patients and controls.

CDR1 DFQATT and CDR2 SNEGSKA come from the germline V gene (reference sequence). The CDR3 is made up of 16 amino acids. Between the trimmed V and J ends, which lost 6 bases and 4 bases, there was a span of 21 bases. Profiling that covered TCR beta VDJ and CDR3 relied on genomic DNA as its template. TCRdb independently ran MiXCR on the reads; one entry per CDR3 protein. The sample has about 420,000 distinct CDR3 sequences; around 68% are singletons. Note on this clonotype: The antigen is not known.

Sequences were obtained from sorted CD4+, CD8+, or CD8+CD57+ T cells (not recorded which) from PBMCs. J is TRBJ1-4 and V is TRBV20-1; possible D gene TRBD1, 5 bases. The receptor comes from a human donor in good health, serving as a control. The CDR3 here is CSAPGGPSTGNEKLFF. For the CDR3, the DNA is TGCAGTGCCCCGGGGGGTCCCTCAACTGGTAATGAAAAACTGTTTTTT.